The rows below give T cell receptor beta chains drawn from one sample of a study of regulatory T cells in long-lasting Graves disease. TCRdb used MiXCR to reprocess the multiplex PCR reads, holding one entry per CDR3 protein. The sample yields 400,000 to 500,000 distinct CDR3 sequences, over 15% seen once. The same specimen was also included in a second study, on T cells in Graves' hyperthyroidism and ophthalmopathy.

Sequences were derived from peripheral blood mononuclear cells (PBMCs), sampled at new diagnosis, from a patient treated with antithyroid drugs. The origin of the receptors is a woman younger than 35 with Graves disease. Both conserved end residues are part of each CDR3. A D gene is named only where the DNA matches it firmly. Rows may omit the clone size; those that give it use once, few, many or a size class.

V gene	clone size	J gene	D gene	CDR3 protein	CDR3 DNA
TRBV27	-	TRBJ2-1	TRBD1	CASSSSAGQGYNEQFF	TGTGCCAGCAGTTCCTCCGCGGGACAGGGATACAATGAGCAGTTCTTC
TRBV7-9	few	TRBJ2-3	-	CASSFGEPDTQYF	TGTGCCAGCAGCTTCGGCGAGCCGGATACGCAGTATTTT
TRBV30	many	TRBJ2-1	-	CAWVGDRDNEQFF	TGTGCCTGGGTAGGGGATCGGGACAATGAGCAGTTCTTC
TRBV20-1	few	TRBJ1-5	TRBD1	CSAIDRGSNQPQHF	TGCAGTGCTATTGACAGGGGTAGCAATCAGCCCCAGCATTTT
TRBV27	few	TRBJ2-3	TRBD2	CASSYLAGDTDTQYF	TGTGCCAGCAGTTACTTAGCGGGAGACACAGATACGCAGTATTTT
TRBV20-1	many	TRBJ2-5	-	CSARDFEGGLETQYF	TGCAGTGCTAGGGACTTCGAGGGGGGTTTGGAGACCCAGTACTTC
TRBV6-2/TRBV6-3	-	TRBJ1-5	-	CASSYWAGPLRSSNQPQHF	TGTGCCAGCAGTTACTGGGCAGGCCCCCTCCGTAGTAGCAATCAGCCCCAGCATTTT
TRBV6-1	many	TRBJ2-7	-	CASSGFRAGEQYF	TGTGCCAGCAGTGGATTCAGGGCGGGGGAGCAGTACTTC
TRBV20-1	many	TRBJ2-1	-	CSARVFGDNYNEQFF	TGCAGTGCTAGAGTTTTTGGGGACAATTACAATGAGCAGTTCTTC
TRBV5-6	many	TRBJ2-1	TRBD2	CASSLGTSGKNEQFF	TGTGCCAGCAGCTTGGGGACTAGCGGGAAAAATGAGCAGTTCTTC
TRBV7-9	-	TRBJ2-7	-	CASSLRAKNYEQYF	TGTGCCAGCAGCCTCCGTGCGAAAAACTACGAGCAGTACTTC
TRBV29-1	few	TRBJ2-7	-	CSVEGLKYEQYF	TGCAGCGTTGAGGGCCTAAAATACGAGCAGTACTTC
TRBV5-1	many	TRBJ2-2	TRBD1	CASSFLGQGGTGELFF	TGCGCCAGCAGTTTTCTCGGACAGGGAGGTACCGGGGAGCTGTTTTTT
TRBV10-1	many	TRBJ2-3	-	CASSATPASTDTQYF	TGCGCCAGCAGTGCGACACCCGCTAGCACAGATACGCAGTATTTT
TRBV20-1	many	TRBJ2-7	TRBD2	CSATGLAGASYEQYF	TGCAGTGCTACAGGACTAGCGGGAGCCTCCTACGAGCAGTACTTC
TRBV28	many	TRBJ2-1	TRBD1	CASSFPTGGNEQFF	TGTGCCAGCAGTTTCCCGACAGGGGGCAATGAGCAGTTCTTC
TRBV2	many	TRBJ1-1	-	CASSAVPNTEAFF	TGTGCCAGCAGTGCGGTACCGAACACTGAAGCTTTCTTT
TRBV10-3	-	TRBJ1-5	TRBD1	CAIRQGAWSNQPQHF	TGTGCCATCAGACAGGGGGCATGGAGCAATCAGCCCCAGCATTTT
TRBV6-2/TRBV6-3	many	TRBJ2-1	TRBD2	CASSYSSMGLAEKGEQFF	TGTGCCAGCAGTTACTCGAGTATGGGACTAGCGGAGAAAGGTGAGCAGTTCTTC
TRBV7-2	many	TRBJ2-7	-	CASTRLGENDEQYF	TGTGCCAGCACCCGACTAGGGGAGAACGACGAGCAGTACTTC
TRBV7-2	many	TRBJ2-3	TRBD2	CASSLVPSGASSTDTQYF	TGTGCCAGCAGCTTAGTTCCTAGCGGGGCTTCTAGCACAGATACGCAGTATTTT
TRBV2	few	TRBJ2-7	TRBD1	CASSWGQGGEQYF	TGTGCCAGCAGCTGGGGACAGGGCGGGGAGCAGTACTTC
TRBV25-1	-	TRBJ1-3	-	CASSVPSGNTIYF	TGTGCCAGCAGTGTCCCGTCTGGAAACACCATATATTTT
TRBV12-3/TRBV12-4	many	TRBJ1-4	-	CASSTTEGEKLFF	TGTGCCAGCAGCACGACAGAGGGTGAAAAACTGTTTTTT
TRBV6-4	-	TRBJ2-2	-	CASSVGVSTGELFF	TGTGCCAGCAGTGTTGGGGTTTCCACCGGGGAGCTGTTTTTT
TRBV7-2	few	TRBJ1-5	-	CASSLWGGRGNQPQHF	TGTGCCAGCAGCTTATGGGGGGGGCGAGGCAATCAGCCCCAGCATTTT
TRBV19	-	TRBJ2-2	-	CASHLEGRPTGELFF	TGTGCCAGCCATTTGGAAGGAAGGCCCACCGGGGAGCTGTTTTTT
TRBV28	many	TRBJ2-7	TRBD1	CASSKQGAYEQYF	TGTGCCAGCAGTAAACAGGGGGCCTACGAGCAGTACTTC
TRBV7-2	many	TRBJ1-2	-	CASSLGGPRSSYGYTF	TGTGCCAGCAGCTTAGGAGGGCCGAGGAGTTCCTATGGCTACACCTTC
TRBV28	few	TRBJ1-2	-	CASSFIRGGNGYTF	TGTGCCAGCAGTTTTATACGGGGGGGCAATGGCTACACCTTC
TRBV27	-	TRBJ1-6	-	CASSLVVGVNSPLHF	TGTGCCAGCAGTTTAGTCGTAGGGGTTAATTCACCCCTCCACTTT
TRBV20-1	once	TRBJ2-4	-	CSAMLDARGGIQYF	TGCAGTGCTATGCTGGACGCAAGAGGGGGCATTCAGTACTTC
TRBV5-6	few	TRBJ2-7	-	CASTGRLSYEQYF	TGTGCCAGCACTGGACGACTGTCCTACGAGCAGTACTTC
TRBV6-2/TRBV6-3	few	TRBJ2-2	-	CASSYGWRDTGELFF	TGTGCCAGCAGTTACGGGTGGCGGGACACCGGGGAGCTGTTTTTT
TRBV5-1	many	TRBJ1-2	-	CASSPLRGNYGYTF	TGCGCCAGCAGCCCTCTCAGGGGTAACTATGGCTACACCTTC
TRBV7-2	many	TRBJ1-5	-	CASTPGSNQPQHF	TGTGCCAGCACACCTGGGAGCAATCAGCCCCAGCATTTT
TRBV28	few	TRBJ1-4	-	CASNPEAVNEKLFF	TGTGCCAGCAACCCCGAAGCGGTTAATGAAAAACTGTTTTTT
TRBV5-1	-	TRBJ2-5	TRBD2	CASSGGLRETQYF	TGCGCCAGCAGCGGGGGACTACGGGAGACCCAGTACTTC
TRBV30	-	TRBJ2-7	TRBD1	CAWSPGGRYEQYF	TGTGCCTGGAGCCCAGGGGGCAGGTACGAGCAGTACTTC
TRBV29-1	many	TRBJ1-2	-	CSAPDPDGLYGYTF	TGCAGCGCTCCAGACCCGGACGGCCTATATGGCTACACCTTC
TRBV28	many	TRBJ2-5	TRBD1	CASSGQAYQETQYF	TGTGCCAGCAGTGGACAGGCCTACCAAGAGACCCAGTACTTC
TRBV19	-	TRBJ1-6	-	CASSRTGDKSSYNSPLHF	TGTGCCAGTAGTAGGACCGGTGACAAGAGCTCCTATAATTCACCCCTCCACTTT
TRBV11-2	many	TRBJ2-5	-	CASSLGGAGQETQYF	TGTGCCAGCAGCTTAGGAGGGGCAGGACAAGAGACCCAGTACTTC
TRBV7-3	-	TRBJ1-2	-	CASSAGASNYGYTF	TGTGCCAGCAGCGCCGGAGCATCTAACTATGGCTACACCTTC
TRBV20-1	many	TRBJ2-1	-	CSARALGRGGSTYNEQFF	TGCAGTGCTAGAGCCCTGGGCAGGGGCGGCTCTACCTACAATGAGCAGTTCTTC
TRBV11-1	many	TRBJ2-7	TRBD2	CASSLAGRAYEQYF	TGTGCCAGCAGCTTGGCCGGGAGGGCCTACGAGCAGTACTTC
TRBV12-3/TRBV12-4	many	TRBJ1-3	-	CASSWRRTLSSGNTIYF	TGTGCCAGCAGTTGGAGGCGGACGTTGAGCTCTGGAAACACCATATATTTT
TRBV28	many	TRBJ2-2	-	CASSARLGFGTGELFF	TGTGCCAGCAGTGCAAGACTGGGATTTGGCACCGGGGAGCTGTTTTTT
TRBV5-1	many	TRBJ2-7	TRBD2	CASSLDARTGGGYEQYF	TGCGCCAGCAGCTTGGATGCCAGGACCGGGGGAGGGTACGAGCAGTACTTC
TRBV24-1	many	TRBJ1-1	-	CATSFGMNTEAFF	TGTGCCACCAGTTTTGGAATGAACACTGAAGCTTTCTTT
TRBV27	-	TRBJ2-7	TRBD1	CARRDRAVYEQYF	TGTGCCCGGAGGGACAGGGCTGTCTACGAGCAGTACTTC
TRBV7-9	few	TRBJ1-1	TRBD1	CASSFYGTGNTEAFF	TGTGCCAGCAGCTTTTATGGGACAGGTAACACTGAAGCTTTCTTT
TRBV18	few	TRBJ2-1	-	CASSPLSGPTGPFF	TGTGCCAGCTCACCACTGAGTGGGCCAACAGGGCCGTTCTTC